This T cell receptor beta chain appears in the sequencing data of a study of regulatory T cells in long-lasting Graves disease. Study-level points and caveats: Persistent disease showed a preference for TRBV28, TRBJ1-2 and TRBJ2-5.

This CDR3 has 16 residues. Germline trimming cut 0 bases from V and 6 bases from J; bases unmatched to any gene: 7. CDR1 is MGHRA and CDR2 is YSYEKL in the germline V gene. The time point was: persistent/refractory GD, antithyroid drugs over 5 years with positive TRAb. Making the TCR library involved RNA that had been extracted from PBMCs. Assembly of TCR beta libraries relied on iRepertoire HTBI primers together with Arm-PCR of CDR3 regions. MiXCR was run by TCRdb on the multiplex PCR reads, yielding one entry per CDR3 protein. The sample has over 450,000 distinct CDR3 sequences, approximately 21% seen once. Points on this clonotype: Its specificity is not known.

The V gene is TRBV4-1, the J gene TRBJ1-2; 10 nucleotides align to TRBD1. This receptor was taken from a female donor with Graves disease. Sequenced material: peripheral blood mononuclear cells (PBMCs), taken when the disease was refractory, from a patient treated with antithyroid drugs. Here the CDR3 DNA reads TGCGCCAGCAGCCAAGAGGGCCGGGGGACAGGGGATGGCTACACCTTC. Translating gives CASSQEGRGTGDGYTF.